A single sample is the source of the 19 T cell receptor beta chains below, sequenced in a study of T cells after yellow fever vaccination. MiXCR, applied by TCRdb to the 5' RACE reads, yields one record per CDR3 protein. This sample has approximately 610,000 distinct CDR3 sequences, with roughly 17% found just once. Sequenced material: PBMCs, taken 4 to 6 days after the first yellow fever vaccination. The receptors stem from a man between 18 and 29 years old who received the YFV17D yellow fever vaccine.

V is TRBV4-3 and J is TRBJ2-7; possibly TRBD1 for D (6 bases). Germline V gives CDR1 LGHNA, CDR2 YSLEER. The CDR3 is made up of 12 amino acids. V shed 7 bases and J shed 2 bases, with 9 bases lying between them. The CDR3 nucleotides are TGCGCCAGCAACTCAGGGGCCTACGAGCAGTACGTC. Residues: CASNSGAYEQYV.

This clonotype has at least ten counts. The chain couples TRBV11-2 to TRBJ2-1; TRBD1 matches 10 bases. The V segment lost 4 bases and the J segment 8 bases; nucleotides outside the gene matches: 2. Germline V gives CDR1 SGHAT, CDR2 FQNNGV. CDR3 length equals 13 residues. The CDR3 loop is CASSSTGGDEQFF. DNA for the CDR3: TGTGCCAGCAGCTCGACAGGGGGCGATGAGCAGTTCTTC.

This clonotype was counted at least ten times. The genes are TRBV10-2 and TRBJ2-3, with 8 bases lining up with TRBD2. Germline CDR1 is WSHSY and CDR2 is SAAADI. V was pared by 9 bases and J by 2 bases, with 7 bases of the junction left unmatched. The CDR3 extends over 14 amino acids. As DNA, the CDR3 is TGCGCCAGTAAAGAGCGGGGGAACACAGATACGCAGTATTTT. Translating it yields CASKERGNTDTQYF.

In this sample, this clonotype turned up a few times. This sequence joins TRBV7-9 and TRBJ2-7; D not certain. The CDR3 runs 14 residues. Trimming removed 2 bases at V and 2 bases at J, with 10 bases between. Germline V lookup: CDR1 SEHNR, CDR2 FQNEAQ (reference sequence). CDR3 sequence: CASSLTTVTYEQYF. The CDR3, as DNA: TGTGCCAGCAGCTTAACGACGGTTACCTACGAGCAGTACTTC.

V gene TRBV6-1 combines with J gene TRBJ2-2; no reliable D call. This CDR3 comprises 14 residues. Germline V gives CDR1 MNHNS, CDR2 SASEGT. V lost 6 bases and J 7 bases, leaving 15 bases between the germline ends. CDR3 sequence: CASRTRRIGGELFF. The CDR3 region has the DNA TGTGCCAGCAGAACACGCAGAATCGGCGGGGAGCTGTTTTTT.

There are many counts of this clonotype. The CDR3, as DNA: TGCGCCAGCAGCTTGACCCGCGGGTCTAACGAGCAGTACTTC. Protein product: CASSLTRGSNEQYF. V usage is TRBV5-1 and J usage is TRBJ2-7, with a tentative D call TRBD2 (5 bases). This CDR3 is built from 14 residues. Trimming left V 1 base short and J 5 bases short, with 13 bases between. Germline CDR1 and CDR2: SGHRS and YFSETQ.

This clonotype has only one observation. V gene TRBV18 combines with J gene TRBJ1-1; 9 bases map to TRBD1. This CDR3 is built from 15 residues. CDR1 is KGHSH, CDR2 LQKENI, per germline. V lost 0 bases, J lost 5 bases, and 4 bases stayed unmatched. Here the CDR3 reads CASSPPTGGRTEAFF. The CDR3 DNA reads as TGTGCCAGCTCACCACCGACAGGGGGGAGAACTGAAGCTTTCTTT.

The rearrangement uses TRBV11-2 and TRBJ2-7; tentatively, D is TRBD1 (5 bases). Looked up from germline, CDR1 is SGHAT and CDR2 is FQNNGV. Trimming left V 3 bases short and J 7 bases short, with 16 bases between. CDR3 length: 14 residues. In nucleotides, the CDR3 is TGTGCCAGCAGCTTCCGTCAGGGCTCTTGGGAGCAGTACTTC. Its protein product is CASSFRQGSWEQYF.

The gene calls are TRBV7-9 and TRBJ2-3; 7 nucleotides align to TRBD1. The junction had 6 bases not matched to a gene; V was cut back by 3 bases and J by 0 bases. The CDR3 consists of 16 residues. Germline V lookup: CDR1 SEHNR, CDR2 FQNEAQ (reference sequence). CDR3 loop: CASSLTGNPSTDTQYF. CDR3 sequence (DNA): TGTGCCAGCAGCTTGACAGGGAATCCTAGCACAGATACGCAGTATTTT.

The chain uses TRBV28 and TRBJ1-2; 9 bases are shared with TRBD1. From germline, CDR1 is MDHEN and CDR2 SYDVKM. With V trimmed by 2 bases and J by 8 bases, 3 bases remained unmatched. The CDR3 runs to 13 residues. The CDR3 nucleotides are TGTGCCAGCAGTTTAACAGGGGGCAACGGCTACACCTTC. Translated, it gives CASSLTGGNGYTF.

This sequence joins TRBV30 and TRBJ1-6, with D tentatively TRBD1 (5 bases). Germline V lookup: CDR1 GTSNPN, CDR2 SVGIG (reference sequence). The length of the CDR3 is 14 residues. Trimming removed 3 bases at V and 10 bases at J, with 16 bases between. The CDR3 nucleotides are TGTGCCTGGAGGGGGACGCTGGAAGCCTCACCCCTCCACTTT. Protein product: CAWRGTLEASPLHF.

This clonotype was picked up many times. The gene calls are TRBV29-1 and TRBJ2-7; 9 nucleotides agree with TRBD1. The V gene end was trimmed by 6 bases and the J gene end by 3 bases; junction bases not matched to a gene: 9. The CDR3 extends over 14 amino acids. CDR1 is SQVTM and CDR2 is ANQGSEA in the germline V gene. This chain's CDR3 is CSVGGGQGHYEQYF. CDR3 DNA sequence: TGCAGCGTCGGTGGAGGACAGGGGCACTACGAGCAGTACTTC.

This clonotype was counted between two and nine times. This rearrangement joins TRBV29-1 to TRBJ1-2; D not resolved. The V end was cut by 5 bases, the J end by 6 bases, with 10 bases between. The germline V gene encodes CDR1 SQVTM and CDR2 ANQGSEA. The CDR3 runs 11 residues. CDR3 DNA sequence: TGCAGCGTTAAACTTGGGGATGGCTACACCTTC. Its protein is CSVKLGDGYTF.

The chain recombines TRBV4-3 with TRBJ2-5; D possibly corresponds to TRBD1 (7 bases). Germline CDR1 is LGHNA and CDR2 is YSLEER. V was trimmed by 1 base and J by 2 bases, leaving 23 bases between them. The length of the CDR3 is 19 residues. The chain's CDR3 is CASSQGAQMGRGVQETQYF. CDR3 nucleotide sequence: TGCGCCAGCAGCCAAGGAGCCCAGATGGGCAGGGGGGTACAAGAGACCCAGTACTTC.

The chain uses TRBV6-6 and TRBJ2-7; D remains ambiguous. This CDR3 has 13 amino acids. The germline V gene has CDR1 MNHNY and CDR2 SVGAGI (reference sequence). V was cut by 7 bases and J by 2 bases, with 12 bases left in between. The CDR3 sequence: CASNNGRPYEQYV. The CDR3 DNA is TGTGCCAGCAACAACGGGCGGCCCTACGAGCAGTACGTC.

The chain combines TRBV6-2 or TRBV6-3 with TRBJ2-1; TRBD1 agrees at 7 bases. Germline V lookup: CDR1 MNHEY, CDR2 SVGEGT. The CDR3 is 16 residues long. Unmatched junction bases numbered 14, after V lost 4 bases and J lost 8 bases. CDR3 sequence reads: CASSSIRDSLLDEQFF. The CDR3 DNA reads as TGTGCCAGCAGTTCGATCCGGGACAGCCTACTCGATGAGCAGTTCTTC.

V usage is TRBV2 and J usage is TRBJ1-5; D may be TRBD1 (5 bases). From germline, CDR1 is SNHLY and CDR2 FYNNEI. Trimming left V 4 bases short and J 4 bases short, with 11 bases between. This CDR3 contains 14 residues. The CDR3 DNA is TGTGCCAGCAGTGTCTCACGGGGGAATCAGCCCCAGCATTTT. Translation gives CASSVSRGNQPQHF. Full variable domain (missing parts from reference TRBV2 and TRBJ1-5): EPEVTQTPSHQVTQMGQEVILRCVPISNHLYFYWYRQILGQKVEFLVSFYNNEISEKSEIFDDQFSVERPDGSNFTLKIRSTKLEDSAMYFCASSVSRGNQPQHFGDGTRLSIL.

This clonotype was detected only a few times. The rearrangement joins TRBV4-2 to TRBJ2-2; no firm D call. The CDR3 consists of 14 residues. Trimming removed 0 bases from V and 4 bases from J, with 6 bases in between. The V gene's germline CDR1 is LGHNA and CDR2 YNFKEQ. The CDR3 sequence: CASSQDSRTGELFF. The CDR3 region has the DNA TGTGCCAGCAGCCAAGACAGCCGCACCGGGGAGCTGTTTTTT.

This chain connects TRBV20-1 to TRBJ2-7, with D maybe TRBD2 (7 bases). From germline, CDR1 is DFQATT and CDR2 SNEGSKA (reference sequence). V lost 4 bases, J lost 3 bases, and 16 bases lay in between. This CDR3 has 14 amino acids. The CDR3 loop is CSATWGGPSYEQYF. Written as DNA, the CDR3 is TGCAGTGCTACCTGGGGGGGGCCGAGCTACGAGCAGTACTTC.